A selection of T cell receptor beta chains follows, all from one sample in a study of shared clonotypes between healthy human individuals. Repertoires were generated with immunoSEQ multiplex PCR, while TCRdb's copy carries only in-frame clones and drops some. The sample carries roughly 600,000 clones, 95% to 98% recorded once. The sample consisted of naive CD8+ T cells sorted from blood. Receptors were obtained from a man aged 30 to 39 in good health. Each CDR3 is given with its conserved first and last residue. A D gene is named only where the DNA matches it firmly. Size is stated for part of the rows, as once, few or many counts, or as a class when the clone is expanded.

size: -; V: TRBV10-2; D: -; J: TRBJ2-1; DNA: TGCGCCAGCGCGCGCGGCCGCCATGAGCAGTTCTTC; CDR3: CASARGRHEQFF
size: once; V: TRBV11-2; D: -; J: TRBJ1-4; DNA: TGTGCCAGCAGCTTTCGGCCTGGGCTGGAAAAACTGTTTTTT; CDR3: CASSFRPGLEKLFF
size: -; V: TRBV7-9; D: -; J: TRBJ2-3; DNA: TGTGCCAGCAGCCCTGCAGACACAGATACGCAGTATTTT; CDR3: CASSPADTDTQYF
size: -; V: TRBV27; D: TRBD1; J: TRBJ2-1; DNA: TGTGCCAGCAGTCCCGGGACAGGGGGCTTAGGTGAGCAGTTCTTC; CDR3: CASSPGTGGLGEQFF
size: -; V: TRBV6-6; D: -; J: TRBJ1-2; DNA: TGTGCCAGCAGTTACGGGTTAGACTATGGCTACACCTTC; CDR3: CASSYGLDYGYTF
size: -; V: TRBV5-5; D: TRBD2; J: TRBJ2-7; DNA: TGTGCCAGCAGCTCACTAACTAGAGCTAGCGGGAGTTCCTACGAGCAGTACTTC; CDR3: CASSSLTRASGSSYEQYF
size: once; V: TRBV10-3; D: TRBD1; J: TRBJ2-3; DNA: TGTGCCATCACCCAGGGGGACAGGGGGACAGATACGCAGTATTTT; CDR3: CAITQGDRGTDTQYF
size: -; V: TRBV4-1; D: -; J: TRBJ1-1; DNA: TGCGCCAGCAGTGATGGGCTAGAAGCTTTCTTT; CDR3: CASSDGLEAFF
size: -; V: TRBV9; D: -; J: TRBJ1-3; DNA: TGTGCCAGCAGCGTAGGGCCGAACTCTGGAAACACCATATATTTT; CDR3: CASSVGPNSGNTIYF
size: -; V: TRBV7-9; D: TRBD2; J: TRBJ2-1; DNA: TGTGCCAGCAGGCCTACTAGCGGGAGGGCCAGAGGTGAGCAGTTCTTC; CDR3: CASRPTSGRARGEQFF
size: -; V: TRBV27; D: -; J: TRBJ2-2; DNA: TGTGCCAGCAGTTACCAAACTAGAGCTTACACCGGGGAGCTGTTTTTT; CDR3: CASSYQTRAYTGELFF
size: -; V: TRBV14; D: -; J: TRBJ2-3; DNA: TGTGCCAGCAGCCAAATTGAGGCAGGACCCACAGATACGCAGTATTTT; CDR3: CASSQIEAGPTDTQYF
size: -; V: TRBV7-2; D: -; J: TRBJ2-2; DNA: TGTGCCAGCAGCTTAGCGCGAACCACAGGGTTCACCGGGGAGCTGTTTTTT; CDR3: CASSLARTTGFTGELFF
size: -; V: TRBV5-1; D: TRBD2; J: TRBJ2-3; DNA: TGCGCCAGCAGCTTGGACCCCCTCGCTAGCGGGAGGGACACAGATACGCAGTATTTT; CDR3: CASSLDPLASGRDTDTQYF
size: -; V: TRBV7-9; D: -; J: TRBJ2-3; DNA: TGTGCCAGCAGCCAGGCAGGGGGGAGTACAGATACGCAGTATTTT; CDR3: CASSQAGGSTDTQYF
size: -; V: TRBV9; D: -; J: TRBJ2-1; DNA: TGTGCCAGCAGCCTAGCCAGAGAAGAGGACTCCTACAATGAGCAGTTCTTC; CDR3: CASSLAREEDSYNEQFF
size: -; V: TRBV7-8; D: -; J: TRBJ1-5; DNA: TGTGCCAGCAGCCCGAGCCCGGACAGCGAGTATCAGCCCCAGCATTTT; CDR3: CASSPSPDSEYQPQHF
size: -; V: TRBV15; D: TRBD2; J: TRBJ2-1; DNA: TGTGCCACCAGCAGGGAGAGGCTAGCGGGGAATGAGCAGTTCTTC; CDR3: CATSRERLAGNEQFF
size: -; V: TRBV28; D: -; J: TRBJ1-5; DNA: TGTGCCAGCAGTGCAAGGACAGGCAATCAGCCCCAGCATTTT; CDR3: CASSARTGNQPQHF
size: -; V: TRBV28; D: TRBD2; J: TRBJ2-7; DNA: TGTGCCAGCAGTTTACCCTTAAGCGGGAGAGGATCCTACGAGCAGTACTTC; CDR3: CASSLPLSGRGSYEQYF
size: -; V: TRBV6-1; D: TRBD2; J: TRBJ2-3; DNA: TGTGCCAGCAGCCCGACTAGCGGGAAAACAGATACGCAGTATTTT; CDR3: CASSPTSGKTDTQYF
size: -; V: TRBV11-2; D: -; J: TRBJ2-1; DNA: TGTGCCAGCAGCTACAAATGGGTGGACAATGAGCAGTTCTTC; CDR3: CASSYKWVDNEQFF
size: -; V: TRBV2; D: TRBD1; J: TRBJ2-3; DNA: TGTGCCAGCAGTTCCCTACAGGGGGACGGCACAGATACGCAGTATTTT; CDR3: CASSSLQGDGTDTQYF
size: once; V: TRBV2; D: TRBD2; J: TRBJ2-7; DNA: TGTGCCAGCAGGCGGGAGGGCCACTACGAGCAGTACTTC; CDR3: CASRREGHYEQYF
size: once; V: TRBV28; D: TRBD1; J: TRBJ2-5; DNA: TGTGCCAGCAGTCCGCCGGGACAGGGTCTCCCAAGCGGTGAAGAGACCCAGTACTTC; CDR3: CASSPPGQGLPSGEETQYF
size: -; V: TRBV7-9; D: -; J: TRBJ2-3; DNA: TGTGCCAGCAGCTTATCGAACGGCGGCCGGATGACAGATACGCAGTATTTT; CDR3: CASSLSNGGRMTDTQYF
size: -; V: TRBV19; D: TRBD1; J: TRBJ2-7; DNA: TGTGCCAGTAGTATGACAGGGCGAACCTACGAGCAGTACTTC; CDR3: CASSMTGRTYEQYF
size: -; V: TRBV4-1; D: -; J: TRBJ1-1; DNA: TGCGCCAGCAGCCACCTCGGGGAGAACACTGAAGCTTTCTTT; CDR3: CASSHLGENTEAFF
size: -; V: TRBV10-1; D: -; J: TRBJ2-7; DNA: TGCGCCAGCAGTGAAAATGTAGGTCGCCCAGGGAGCTCCTACGAGCAGTACTTC; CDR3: CASSENVGRPGSSYEQYF
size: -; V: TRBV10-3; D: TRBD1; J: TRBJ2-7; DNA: TGTGCCATCGTGAGTGACAGGGGATCCTACGAGCAGTACTTC; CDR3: CAIVSDRGSYEQYF
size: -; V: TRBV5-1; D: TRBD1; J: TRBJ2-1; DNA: TGCGCCAGCAGTCCGGGACAGGGGGCGAATGAGCAGTTCTTC; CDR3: CASSPGQGANEQFF
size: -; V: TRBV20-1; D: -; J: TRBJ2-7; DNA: TGCAGTGCTAGTAGTCTTCCCGAGCAGTACTTC; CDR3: CSASSLPEQYF
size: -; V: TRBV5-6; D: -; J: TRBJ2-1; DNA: TGTGCCAGCAGCTTGATCAGCGGGCCCTACAATGAGCAGTTCTTC; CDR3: CASSLISGPYNEQFF
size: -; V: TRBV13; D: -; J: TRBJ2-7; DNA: TGTGCCAGCAGCTCCCCACTGGGGTACGAGCAGTACTTC; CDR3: CASSSPLGYEQYF
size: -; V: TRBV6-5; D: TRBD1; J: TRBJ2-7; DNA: TGTGCCAGCAGTCCAAGCGGACAGGGGCTCGAGCAGTACTTC; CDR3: CASSPSGQGLEQYF
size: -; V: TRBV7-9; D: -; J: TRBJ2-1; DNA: TGTGCCAGCAGCCCCTATGCGTTCAGGGATAGCTCCTACAATGAGCAGTTCTTC; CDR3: CASSPYAFRDSSYNEQFF
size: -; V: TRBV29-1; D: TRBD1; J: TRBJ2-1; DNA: TGCAGCGTTGAGTACACAGGGGGCCCAACCAATGAGCAGTTCTTC; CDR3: CSVEYTGGPTNEQFF
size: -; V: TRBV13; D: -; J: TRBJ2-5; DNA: TGTGCCAGCAGCCCGCGGGACTTCCAAGAGACCCAGTACTTC; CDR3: CASSPRDFQETQYF
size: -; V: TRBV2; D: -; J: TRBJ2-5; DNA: TGTGCCAGCAGGGCTTCGGCTAGCGCCACTCAAGAGACCCAGTACTTC; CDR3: CASRASASATQETQYF
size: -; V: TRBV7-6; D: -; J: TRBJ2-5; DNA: TGTGCCAGCAGCTTAGCGTTCGGGGAGACCCAGTACTTC; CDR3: CASSLAFGETQYF
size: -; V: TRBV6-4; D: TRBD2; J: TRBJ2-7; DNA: TGTGCCAGCAGTGACGATAAGCGAAGGCCTAGCGGGAGGGATTCCTACGAGCAGTACTTC; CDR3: CASSDDKRRPSGRDSYEQYF
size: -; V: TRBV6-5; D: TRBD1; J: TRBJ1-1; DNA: TGTGCCAGCCTTTCCCCCGGGACAGGGAGGACTGAAGCTTTCTTT; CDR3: CASLSPGTGRTEAFF
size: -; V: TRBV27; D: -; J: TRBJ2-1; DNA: TGTGCCAGCAGTTCGCGTACGACCTCCGCTGAGCAGTTCTTC; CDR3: CASSSRTTSAEQFF
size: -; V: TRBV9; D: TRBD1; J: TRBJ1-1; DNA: TGTGCCAGCAGCGCCCTGACAGGGATAAACACTGAAGCTTTCTTT; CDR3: CASSALTGINTEAFF
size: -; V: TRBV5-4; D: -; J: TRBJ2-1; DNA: TGTGCCAGCAGCTTGGGGTCCACCGGGGCCAATGAGCAGTTCTTC; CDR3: CASSLGSTGANEQFF
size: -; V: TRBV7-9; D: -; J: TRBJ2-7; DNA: TGTGCCAGCAGCCCCAGCGGGCCAAACATCGCCTACGAGCAGTACTTC; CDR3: CASSPSGPNIAYEQYF
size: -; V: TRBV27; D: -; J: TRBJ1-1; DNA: TGTGCCAGCAGTTTATCGAGAGGGGGCACTGAAGCTTTCTTT; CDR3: CASSLSRGGTEAFF
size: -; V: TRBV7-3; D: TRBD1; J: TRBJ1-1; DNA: TGTGCCAGCAGCTTAACGGGCAGGGGGATTGCCACTGAAGCTTTCTTT; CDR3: CASSLTGRGIATEAFF
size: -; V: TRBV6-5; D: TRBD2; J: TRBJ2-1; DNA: TGTGCCAGCAGTTACGGGACTAGCGGGGTCAATGAGCAGTTCTTC; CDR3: CASSYGTSGVNEQFF
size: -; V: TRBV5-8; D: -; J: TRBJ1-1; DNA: TGTGCCAGCAGGTGGGTGGAGAACACTGAAGCTTTCTTT; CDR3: CASRWVENTEAFF
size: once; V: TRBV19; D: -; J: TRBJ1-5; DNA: TGTGCCAGTAGTTGGGCAGATACCCAGCCCCAGCATTTT; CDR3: CASSWADTQPQHF